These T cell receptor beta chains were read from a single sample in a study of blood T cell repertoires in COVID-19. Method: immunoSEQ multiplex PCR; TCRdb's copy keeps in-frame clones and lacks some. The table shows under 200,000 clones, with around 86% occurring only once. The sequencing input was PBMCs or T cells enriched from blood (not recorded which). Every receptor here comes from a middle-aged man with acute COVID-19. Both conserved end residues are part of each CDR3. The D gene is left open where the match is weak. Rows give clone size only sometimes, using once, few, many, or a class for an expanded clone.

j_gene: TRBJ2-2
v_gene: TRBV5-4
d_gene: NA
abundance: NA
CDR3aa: CASSLVWGANTGELFF
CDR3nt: TGTGCCAGCAGCTTGGTTTGGGGGGCGAACACCGGGGAGCTGTTTTTT

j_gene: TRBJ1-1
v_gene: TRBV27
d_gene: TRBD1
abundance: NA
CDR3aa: CASSRRGYTEAFF
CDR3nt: TGTGCCAGCAGCCGCAGGGGGTACACTGAAGCTTTCTTT

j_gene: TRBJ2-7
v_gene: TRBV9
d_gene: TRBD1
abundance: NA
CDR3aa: CASSPGDRVGGEQYF
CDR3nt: TGTGCCAGCAGCCCCGGAGACAGGGTAGGAGGCGAGCAGTACTTC

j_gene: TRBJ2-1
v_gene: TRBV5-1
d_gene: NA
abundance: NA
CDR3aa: CASTRETAYNEQFF
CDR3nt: TGCGCCAGCACACGGGAGACCGCCTACAATGAGCAGTTCTTC

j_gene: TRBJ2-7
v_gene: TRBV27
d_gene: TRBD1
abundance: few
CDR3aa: CASSGQGEGFEQYF
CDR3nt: TGTGCCAGCAGTGGACAGGGCGAGGGGTTCGAGCAGTACTTC

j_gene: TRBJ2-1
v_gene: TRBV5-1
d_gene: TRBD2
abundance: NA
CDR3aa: CASSSLAGTSRWNEQFF
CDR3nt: TGCGCCAGCAGCTCCCTCGCCGGGACTAGCAGGTGGAATGAGCAGTTCTTC

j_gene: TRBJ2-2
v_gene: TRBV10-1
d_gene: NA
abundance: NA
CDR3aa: CASRSGSSNTGELFF
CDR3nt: TGCGCCAGCAGAAGCGGTAGTTCTAACACCGGGGAGCTGTTTTTT

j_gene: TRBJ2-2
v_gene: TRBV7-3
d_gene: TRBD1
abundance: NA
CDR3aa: CASSSKPPKDRVNTGELFF
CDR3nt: TGTGCCAGCAGCTCCAAACCACCTAAGGACAGGGTGAACACCGGGGAGCTGTTTTTT

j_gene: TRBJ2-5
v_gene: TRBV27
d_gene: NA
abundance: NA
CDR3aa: CASRRTNVQETQYF
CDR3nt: TGTGCCAGCAGAAGGACTAACGTCCAAGAGACCCAGTACTTC

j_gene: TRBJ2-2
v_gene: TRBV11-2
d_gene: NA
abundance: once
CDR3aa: CASSSTGAVKSPGELFF
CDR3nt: TGTGCCAGCAGCTCGACAGGTGCGGTTAAATCTCCCGGGGAGCTGTTTTTT

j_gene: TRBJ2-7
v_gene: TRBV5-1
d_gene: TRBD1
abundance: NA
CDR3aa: CASSLEGQGAGEQYF
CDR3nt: TGCGCCAGCAGCTTGGAGGGACAGGGAGCCGGCGAGCAGTACTTC